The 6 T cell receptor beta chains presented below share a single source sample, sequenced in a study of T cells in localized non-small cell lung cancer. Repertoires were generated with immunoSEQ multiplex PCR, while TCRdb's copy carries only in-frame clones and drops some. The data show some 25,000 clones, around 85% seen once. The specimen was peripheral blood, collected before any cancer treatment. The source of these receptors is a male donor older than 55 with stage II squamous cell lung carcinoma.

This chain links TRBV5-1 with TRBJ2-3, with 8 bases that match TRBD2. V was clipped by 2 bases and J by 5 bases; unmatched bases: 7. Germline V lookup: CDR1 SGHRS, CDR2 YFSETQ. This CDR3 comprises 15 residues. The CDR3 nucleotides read TGCGCCAGCAGCTTCAGCGGGGGAGGAGAAGATACGCAGTATTTT. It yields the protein CASSFSGGGEDTQYF.

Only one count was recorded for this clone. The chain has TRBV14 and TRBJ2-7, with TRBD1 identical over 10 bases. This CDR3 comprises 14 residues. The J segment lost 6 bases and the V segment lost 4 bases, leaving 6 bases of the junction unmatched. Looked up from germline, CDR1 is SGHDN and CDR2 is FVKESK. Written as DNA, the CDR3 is TGTGCCAGCAGCCCTCGGACAGGGGGAGGCGAGCAGTACTTC. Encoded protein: CASSPRTGGGEQYF.

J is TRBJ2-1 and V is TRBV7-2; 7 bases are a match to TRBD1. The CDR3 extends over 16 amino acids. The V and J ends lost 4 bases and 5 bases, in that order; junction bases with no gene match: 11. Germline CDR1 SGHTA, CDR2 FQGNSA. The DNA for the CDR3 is TGTGCCAGCAGCTATCCTAGGCAGGGGGTTAACAATGAGCAGTTCTTC. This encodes CASSYPRQGVNNEQFF.

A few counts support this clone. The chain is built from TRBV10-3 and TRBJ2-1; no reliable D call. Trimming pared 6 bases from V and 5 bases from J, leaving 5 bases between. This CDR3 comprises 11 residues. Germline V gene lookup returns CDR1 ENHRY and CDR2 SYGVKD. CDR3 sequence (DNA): TGTGCCATCAGCTTAAACAATGAGCAGTTCTTC. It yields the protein CAISLNNEQFF.

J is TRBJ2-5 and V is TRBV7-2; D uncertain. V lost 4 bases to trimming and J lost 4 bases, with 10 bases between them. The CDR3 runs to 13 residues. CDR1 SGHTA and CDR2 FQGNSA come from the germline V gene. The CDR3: CASSSSVTETQYF. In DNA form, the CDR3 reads TGTGCCAGCAGCTCCAGTGTCACAGAGACCCAGTACTTC.

CDR3 DNA: TGTGCCAGCAGTCCCCGTGGGGGGGAGCTGTTTTTT. It encodes CASSPRGGELFF. This chain uses TRBV6-5 with TRBJ2-2; D gene uncertain. The V end was cut by 5 bases, the J end by 8 bases, with 9 bases between. Germline loops: CDR1 MNHEY, CDR2 SVGAGI. The CDR3 consists of 12 residues.